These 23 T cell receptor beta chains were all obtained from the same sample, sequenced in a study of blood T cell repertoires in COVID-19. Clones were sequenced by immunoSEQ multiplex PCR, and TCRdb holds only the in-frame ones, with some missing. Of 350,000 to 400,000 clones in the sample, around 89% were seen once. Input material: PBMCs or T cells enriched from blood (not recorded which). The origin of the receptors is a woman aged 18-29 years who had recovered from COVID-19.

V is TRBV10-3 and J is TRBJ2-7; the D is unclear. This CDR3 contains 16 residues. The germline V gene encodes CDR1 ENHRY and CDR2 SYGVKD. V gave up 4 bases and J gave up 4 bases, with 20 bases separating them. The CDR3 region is CAISGFGAFGSYEQYF. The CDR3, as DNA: TGTGCCATCAGTGGCTTTGGAGCCTTTGGGTCTTACGAGCAGTACTTC.

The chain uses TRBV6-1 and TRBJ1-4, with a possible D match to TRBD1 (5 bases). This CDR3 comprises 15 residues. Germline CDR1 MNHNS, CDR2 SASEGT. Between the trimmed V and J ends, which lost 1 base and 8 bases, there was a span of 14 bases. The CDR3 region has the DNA TGTGCCAGCAGTGAAGATTGGTCAGGGCGCGAAAAACTGTTTTTT. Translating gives CASSEDWSGREKLFF.

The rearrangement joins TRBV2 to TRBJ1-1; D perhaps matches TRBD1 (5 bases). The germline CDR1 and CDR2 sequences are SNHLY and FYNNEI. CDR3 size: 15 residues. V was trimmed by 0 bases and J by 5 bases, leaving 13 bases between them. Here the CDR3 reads CASSEAEAGRTEAFF. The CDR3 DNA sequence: TGTGCCAGCAGTGAAGCAGAGGCAGGGAGGACTGAAGCTTTCTTT.

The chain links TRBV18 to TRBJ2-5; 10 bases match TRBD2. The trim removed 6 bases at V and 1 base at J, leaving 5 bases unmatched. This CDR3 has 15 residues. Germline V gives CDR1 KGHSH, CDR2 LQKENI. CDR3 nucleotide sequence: TGTGCCAGCTCTCATAGCGGGGGGTTCCAAGAGACCCAGTACTTC. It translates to CASSHSGGFQETQYF.

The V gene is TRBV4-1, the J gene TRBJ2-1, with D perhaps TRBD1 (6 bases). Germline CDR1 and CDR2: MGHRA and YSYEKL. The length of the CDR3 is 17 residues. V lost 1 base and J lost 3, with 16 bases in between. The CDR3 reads CASSQGPGQGFYNEQFF. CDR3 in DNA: TGCGCCAGCAGCCAAGGCCCTGGGCAGGGGTTCTACAATGAGCAGTTCTTC.

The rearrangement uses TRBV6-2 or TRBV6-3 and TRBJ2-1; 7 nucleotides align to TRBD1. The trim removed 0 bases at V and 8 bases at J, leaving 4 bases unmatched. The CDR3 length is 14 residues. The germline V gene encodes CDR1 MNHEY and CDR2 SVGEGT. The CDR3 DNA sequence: TGTGCCAGCAGTTACTCGTGGCAGGGGGATGAGCAGTTCTTC. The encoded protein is CASSYSWQGDEQFF.

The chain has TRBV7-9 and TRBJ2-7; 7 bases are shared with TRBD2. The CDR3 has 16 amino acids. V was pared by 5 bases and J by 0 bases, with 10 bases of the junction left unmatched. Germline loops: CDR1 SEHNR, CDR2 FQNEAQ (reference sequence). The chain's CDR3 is CASSQLGRESSYEQYF. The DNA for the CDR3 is TGTGCCAGCAGCCAGCTTGGGAGGGAGAGCTCCTACGAGCAGTACTTC.

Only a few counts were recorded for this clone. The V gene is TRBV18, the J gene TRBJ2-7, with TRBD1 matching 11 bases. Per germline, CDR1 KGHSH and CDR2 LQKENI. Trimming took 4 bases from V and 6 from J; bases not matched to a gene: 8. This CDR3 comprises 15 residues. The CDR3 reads CASSLPPGQGGEQYF. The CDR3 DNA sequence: TGTGCCAGCTCACTGCCACCGGGACAGGGGGGCGAGCAGTACTTC.

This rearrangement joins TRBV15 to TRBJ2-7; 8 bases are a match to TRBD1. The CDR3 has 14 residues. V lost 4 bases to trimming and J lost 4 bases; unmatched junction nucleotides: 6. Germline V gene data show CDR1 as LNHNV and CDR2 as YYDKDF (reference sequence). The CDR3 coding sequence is TGTGCCACCAGCATAGGACAGGGAAGTTACGAGCAGTACTTC. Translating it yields CATSIGQGSYEQYF. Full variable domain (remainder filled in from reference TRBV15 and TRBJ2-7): DAMVIQNPRYQVTQFGKPVTLSCSQTLNHNVMYWYQQKSSQAPKLLFHYYDKDFNNEADTPDNFQSRRPNTSFCFLDIRSPGLGDTAMYLCATSIGQGSYEQYFGPGTRLTVT.

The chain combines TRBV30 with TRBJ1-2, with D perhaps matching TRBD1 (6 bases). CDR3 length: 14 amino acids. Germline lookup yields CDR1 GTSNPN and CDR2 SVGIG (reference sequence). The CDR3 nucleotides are TGTGCTTTAAACCCTGGACAGTCGGGCTATGGCTACACCTTC. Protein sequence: CALNPGQSGYGYTF.

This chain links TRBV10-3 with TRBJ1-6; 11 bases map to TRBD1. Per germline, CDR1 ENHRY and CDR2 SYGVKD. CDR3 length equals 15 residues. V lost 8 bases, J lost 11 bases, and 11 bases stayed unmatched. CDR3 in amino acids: CAIQDPGQGGPPLHF. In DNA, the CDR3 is TGTGCCATCCAAGATCCGGGACAGGGGGGGCCACCCCTCCACTTT.

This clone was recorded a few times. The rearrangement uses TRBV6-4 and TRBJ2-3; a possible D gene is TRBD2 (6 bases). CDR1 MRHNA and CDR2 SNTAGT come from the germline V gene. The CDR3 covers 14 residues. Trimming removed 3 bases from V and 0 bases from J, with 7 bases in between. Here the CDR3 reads CASSERDSTDTQYF. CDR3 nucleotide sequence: TGTGCCAGCAGTGAGCGGGACAGCACAGATACGCAGTATTTT.

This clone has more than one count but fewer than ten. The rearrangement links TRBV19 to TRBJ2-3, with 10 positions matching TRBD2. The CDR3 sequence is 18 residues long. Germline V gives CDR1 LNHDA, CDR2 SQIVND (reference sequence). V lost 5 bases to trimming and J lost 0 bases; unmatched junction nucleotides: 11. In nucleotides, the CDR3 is TGTGCCAGTAGTGGTAGCGGGGGGCGGGGAACTAGCACAGATACGCAGTATTTT. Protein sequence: CASSGSGGRGTSTDTQYF.

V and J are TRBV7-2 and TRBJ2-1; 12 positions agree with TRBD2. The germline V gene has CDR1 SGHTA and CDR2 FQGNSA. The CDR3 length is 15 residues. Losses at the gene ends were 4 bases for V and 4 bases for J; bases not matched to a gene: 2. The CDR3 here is CASSYTSGGYNEQFF. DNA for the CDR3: TGTGCCAGCAGCTATACTAGCGGGGGGTACAATGAGCAGTTCTTC.

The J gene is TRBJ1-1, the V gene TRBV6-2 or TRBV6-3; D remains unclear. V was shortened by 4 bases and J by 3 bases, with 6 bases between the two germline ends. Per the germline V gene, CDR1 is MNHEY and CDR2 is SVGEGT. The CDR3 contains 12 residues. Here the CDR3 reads CASSFLYTEAFF. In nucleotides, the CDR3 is TGTGCCAGCAGTTTTCTATACACTGAAGCTTTCTTT.

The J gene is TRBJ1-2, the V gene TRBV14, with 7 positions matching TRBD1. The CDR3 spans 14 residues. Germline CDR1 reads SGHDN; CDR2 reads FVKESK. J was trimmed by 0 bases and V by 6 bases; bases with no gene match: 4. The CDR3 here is CASSHQGANYGYTF. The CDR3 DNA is TGTGCCAGCAGTCACCAGGGGGCTAACTATGGCTACACCTTC.

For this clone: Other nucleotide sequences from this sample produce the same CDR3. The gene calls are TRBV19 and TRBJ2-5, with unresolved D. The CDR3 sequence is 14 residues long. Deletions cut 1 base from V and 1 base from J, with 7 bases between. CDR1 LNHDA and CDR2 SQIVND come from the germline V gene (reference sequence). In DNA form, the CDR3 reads TGTGCCAGTAGTATAGTAGGCGGCCAAGAGACCCAGTACTTC. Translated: CASSIVGGQETQYF.

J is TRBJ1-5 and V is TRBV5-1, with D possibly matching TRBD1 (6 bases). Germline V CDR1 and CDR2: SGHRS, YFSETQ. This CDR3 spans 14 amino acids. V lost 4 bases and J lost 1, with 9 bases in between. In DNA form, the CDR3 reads TGCGCCAGCAGCCCAGGGGAGAGCAATCAGCCCCAGCATTTT. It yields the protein CASSPGESNQPQHF. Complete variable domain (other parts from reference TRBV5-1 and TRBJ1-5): KAGVTQTPRYLIKTRGQQVTLSCSPISGHRSVSWYQQTPGQGLQFLFEYFSETQRNKGNFPGRFSGRQFSNSRSEMNVSTLELGDSALYLCASSPGESNQPQHFGDGTRLSIL.

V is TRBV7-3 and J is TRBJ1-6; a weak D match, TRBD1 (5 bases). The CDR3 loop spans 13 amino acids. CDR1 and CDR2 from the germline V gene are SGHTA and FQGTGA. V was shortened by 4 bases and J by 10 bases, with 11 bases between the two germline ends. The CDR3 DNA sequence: TGTGCCAGCAGCTCGGGGGTAGGATCACCCCTCCACTTT. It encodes CASSSGVGSPLHF.

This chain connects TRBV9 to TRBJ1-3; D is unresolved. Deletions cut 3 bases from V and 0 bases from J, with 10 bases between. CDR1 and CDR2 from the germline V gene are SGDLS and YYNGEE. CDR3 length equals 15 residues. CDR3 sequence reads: CASSGGIFSGNTIYF. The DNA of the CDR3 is TGTGCCAGCAGCGGCGGAATTTTCTCTGGAAACACCATATATTTT.

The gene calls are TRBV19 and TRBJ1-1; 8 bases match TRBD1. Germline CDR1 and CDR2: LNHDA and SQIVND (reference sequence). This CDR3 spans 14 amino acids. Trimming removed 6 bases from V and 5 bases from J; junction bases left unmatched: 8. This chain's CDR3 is CASSNRGILTEAFF. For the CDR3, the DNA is TGTGCCAGTAGCAACAGGGGGATATTGACTGAAGCTTTCTTT.

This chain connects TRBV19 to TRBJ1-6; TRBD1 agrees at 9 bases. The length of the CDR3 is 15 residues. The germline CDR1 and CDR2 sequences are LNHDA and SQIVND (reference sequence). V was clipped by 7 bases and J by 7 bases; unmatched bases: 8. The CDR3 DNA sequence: TGTGCCAGTAACACCGGGACAGGGTGGAATTCACCCCTCCACTTT. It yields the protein CASNTGTGWNSPLHF.

CDR3 bases: TGCAGCGTTGAAGATCTGCCAGATGGCTACACCTTC. It codes for CSVEDLPDGYTF. The chain recombines TRBV29-1 with TRBJ1-2; D not resolved. This CDR3 spans 12 amino acids. V gave up 0 bases and J gave up 6 bases, with 8 bases separating them. Germline-derived CDR1 and CDR2 are SQVTM and ANQGSEA.